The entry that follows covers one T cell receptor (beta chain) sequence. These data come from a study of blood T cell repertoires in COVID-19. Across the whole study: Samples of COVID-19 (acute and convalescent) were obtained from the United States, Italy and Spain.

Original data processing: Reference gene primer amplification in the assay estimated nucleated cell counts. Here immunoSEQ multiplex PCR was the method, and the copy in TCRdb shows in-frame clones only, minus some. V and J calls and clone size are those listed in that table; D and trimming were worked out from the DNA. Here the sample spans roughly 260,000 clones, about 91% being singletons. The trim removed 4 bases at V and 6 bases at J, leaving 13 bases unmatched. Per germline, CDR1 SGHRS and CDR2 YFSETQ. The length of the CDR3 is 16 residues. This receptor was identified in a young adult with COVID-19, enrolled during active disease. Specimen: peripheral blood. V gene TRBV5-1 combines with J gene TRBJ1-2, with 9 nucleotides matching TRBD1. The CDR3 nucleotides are TGCGCCAGCAGCATGATGCCCGGGACAGGGTTGGATGGCTACACCTTC. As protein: CASSMMPGTGLDGYTF.